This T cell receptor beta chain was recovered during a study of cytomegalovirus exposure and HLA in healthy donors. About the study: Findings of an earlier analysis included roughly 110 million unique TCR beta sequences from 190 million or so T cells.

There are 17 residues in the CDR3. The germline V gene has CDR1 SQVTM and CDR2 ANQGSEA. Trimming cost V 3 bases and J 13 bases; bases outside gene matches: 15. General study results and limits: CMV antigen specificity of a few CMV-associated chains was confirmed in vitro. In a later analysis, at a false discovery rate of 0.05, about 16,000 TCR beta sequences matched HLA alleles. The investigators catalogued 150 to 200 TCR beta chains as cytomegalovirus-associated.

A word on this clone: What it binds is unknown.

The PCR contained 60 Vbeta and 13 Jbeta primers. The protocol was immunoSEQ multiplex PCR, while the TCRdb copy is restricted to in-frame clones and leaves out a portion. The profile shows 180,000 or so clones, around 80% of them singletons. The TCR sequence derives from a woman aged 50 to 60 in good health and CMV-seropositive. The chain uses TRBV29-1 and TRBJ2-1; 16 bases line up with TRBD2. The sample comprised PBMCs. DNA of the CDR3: TGCAGCGTTGACGGGACTAGCGGGGGGGCATACCATCTGTCCCAGTTCTTC. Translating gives CSVDGTSGGAYHLSQFF.